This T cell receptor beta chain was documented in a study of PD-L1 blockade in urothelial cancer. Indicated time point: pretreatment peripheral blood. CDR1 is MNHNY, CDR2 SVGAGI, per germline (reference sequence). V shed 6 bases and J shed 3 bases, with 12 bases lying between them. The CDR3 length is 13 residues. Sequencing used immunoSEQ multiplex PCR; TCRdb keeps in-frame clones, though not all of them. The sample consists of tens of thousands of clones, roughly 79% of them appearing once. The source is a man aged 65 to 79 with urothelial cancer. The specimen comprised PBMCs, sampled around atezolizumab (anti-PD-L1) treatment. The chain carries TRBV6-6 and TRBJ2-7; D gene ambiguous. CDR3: CASSPPSYYEQYF. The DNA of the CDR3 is TGTGCCAGCAGCCCCCCCTCGTACTACGAGCAGTACTTC.